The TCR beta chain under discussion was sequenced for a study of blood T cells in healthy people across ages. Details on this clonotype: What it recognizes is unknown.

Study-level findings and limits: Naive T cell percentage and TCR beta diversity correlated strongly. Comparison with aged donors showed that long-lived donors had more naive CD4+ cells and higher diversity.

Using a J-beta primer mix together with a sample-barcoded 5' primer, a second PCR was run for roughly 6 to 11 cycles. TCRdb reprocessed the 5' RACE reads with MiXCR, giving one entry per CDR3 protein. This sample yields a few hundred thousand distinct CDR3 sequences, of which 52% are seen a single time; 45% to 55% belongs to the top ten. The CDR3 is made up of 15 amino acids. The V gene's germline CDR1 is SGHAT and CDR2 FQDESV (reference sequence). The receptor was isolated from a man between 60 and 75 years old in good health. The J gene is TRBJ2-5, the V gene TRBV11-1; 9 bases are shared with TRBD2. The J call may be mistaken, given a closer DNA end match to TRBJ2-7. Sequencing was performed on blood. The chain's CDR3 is CASRPSGGPFSEQYF. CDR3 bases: TGTGCCAGCAGACCCAGCGGGGGGCCCTTCTCCGAGCAGTACTTC.